Listed here are 4 T cell receptor beta chains from one sample, sequenced in a study of cytomegalovirus exposure and HLA in healthy donors. This PCR relied on a set of 60 Vbeta primers and 13 Jbeta primers. Some clones are missing from TCRdb's copy, which holds only in-frame ones; the method was immunoSEQ multiplex PCR. Of under 250,000 clones listed, about 83% are singletons. Sequencing was performed on PBMCs. The receptors here all came from a human donor in good health.

The sample holds one count of this clone. CDR3 sequence: CASSSDRVIYNEQFF. Written as DNA, the CDR3 is TGTGCCAGCAGTTCGGACAGGGTTATCTACAATGAGCAGTTCTTC. The chain couples TRBV27 to TRBJ2-1; 8 bases map to TRBD1. The CDR3 is 15 amino acids. Germline V CDR1 and CDR2: MNHEY, SMNVEV (reference sequence). Trimming cost V 4 bases and J 3 bases; bases outside gene matches: 5.

The chain uses TRBV10-2 and TRBJ1-5, with TRBD1 matching over 9 bases. The CDR3 is made up of 14 amino acids. CDR1 is WSHSY and CDR2 is SAAADI in the germline V gene. Losses at the gene ends were 2 bases for V and 6 bases for J; bases not matched to a gene: 2. In nucleotides, the CDR3 is TGCGCCAGCAGTGAGGGGACAGGGATTCAGCCCCAGCATTTT. As protein: CASSEGTGIQPQHF.

The chain is built from TRBV6-6 and TRBJ2-5; 12 positions agree with TRBD2. Matching the DNA end better, TRBJ2-7 makes the J call doubtful. In germline, CDR1 is MNHNY, CDR2 SVGAGI (reference sequence). This CDR3 comprises 15 residues. The CDR3 spells CASSSMTSGRYEQYF. DNA of the CDR3: TGTGCCAGCAGTTCCATGACTAGCGGGAGATACGAGCAGTACTTC.

The chain employs TRBV7-6 and TRBJ1-1; D remains unclear. Germline assignment: CDR1 SGHVS and CDR2 FNYEAQ. This CDR3 spans 15 amino acids. V was cut by 1 base and J by 1 base, with 10 bases left in between. Written as DNA, the CDR3 is TGTGCCAGCAGCTTAGGGGAGGGTGCGAACACTGAAGCTTTCTTT. As protein: CASSLGEGANTEAFF. The variable domain in full, with the rest retrieved from reference TRBV7-6 and TRBJ1-1, is GAGVSQSPRYKVTKRGQDVALRCDPISGHVSLYWYRQALGQGPEFLTYFNYEAQQDKSGLPNDRFSAERPEGSISTLTIQRTEQRDSAMYRCASSLGEGANTEAFFGQGTRLTVV.